This TCR beta chain was sequenced during a study of shared clonotypes between healthy human individuals. This CDR3 contains 15 residues. V shed 1 base and J shed 5 bases, with 13 bases lying between them. Per germline, CDR1 WSHSY and CDR2 SAAADI. Here immunoSEQ multiplex PCR was the method, and the copy in TCRdb shows in-frame clones only, minus some. The sample carries a few million clones, around 94% recorded once. The specimen was naive CD4+ T cells sorted from blood. Subset indicated: CD45RA+ positively selected. This clonotype originated in a man younger than 30 in good health. This chain uses TRBV10-2 with TRBJ2-3, with D possibly being TRBD2 (6 bases). The CDR3 here is CASSEWVGGRDTQYF. The CDR3 DNA sequence: TGCGCCAGCAGTGAGTGGGTCGGGGGTCGAGATACGCAGTATTTT.